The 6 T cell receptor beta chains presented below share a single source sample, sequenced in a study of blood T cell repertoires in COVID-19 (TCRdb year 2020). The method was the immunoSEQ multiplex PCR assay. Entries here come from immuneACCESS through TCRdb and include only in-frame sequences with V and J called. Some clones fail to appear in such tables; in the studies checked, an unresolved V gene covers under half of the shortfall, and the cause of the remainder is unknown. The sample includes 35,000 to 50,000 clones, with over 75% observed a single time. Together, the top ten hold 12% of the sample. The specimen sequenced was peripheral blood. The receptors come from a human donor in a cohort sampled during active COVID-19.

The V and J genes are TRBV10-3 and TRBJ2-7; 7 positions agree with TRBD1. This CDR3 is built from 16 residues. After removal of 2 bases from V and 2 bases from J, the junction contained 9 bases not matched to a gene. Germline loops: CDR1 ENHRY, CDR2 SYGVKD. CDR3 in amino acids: CAISERGQGYPYEQYF. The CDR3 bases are TGTGCCATCAGTGAGAGGGGGCAGGGGTACCCCTACGAGCAGTACTTC.

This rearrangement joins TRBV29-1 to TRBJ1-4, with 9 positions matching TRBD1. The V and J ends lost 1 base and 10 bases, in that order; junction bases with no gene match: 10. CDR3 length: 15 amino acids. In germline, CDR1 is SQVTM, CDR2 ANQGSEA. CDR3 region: CSVEVSTGGAGKLFF. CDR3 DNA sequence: TGCAGCGTTGAAGTTTCCACAGGGGGCGCAGGAAAACTGTTTTTT.

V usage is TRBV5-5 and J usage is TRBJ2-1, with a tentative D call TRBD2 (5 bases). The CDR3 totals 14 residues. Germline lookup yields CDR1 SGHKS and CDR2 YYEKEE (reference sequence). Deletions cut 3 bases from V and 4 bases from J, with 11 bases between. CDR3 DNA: TGTGCCAGCAGCTACGAAGAGGGATACAATGAGCAGTTCTTC. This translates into CASSYEEGYNEQFF. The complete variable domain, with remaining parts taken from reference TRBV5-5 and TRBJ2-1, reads DAGVTQSPTHLIKTRGQQVTLRCSPISGHKSVSWYQQVLGQGPQFIFQYYEKEERGRGNFPDRFSARQFPNYSSELNVNALLLGDSALYLCASSYEEGYNEQFFGPGTRLTVL.

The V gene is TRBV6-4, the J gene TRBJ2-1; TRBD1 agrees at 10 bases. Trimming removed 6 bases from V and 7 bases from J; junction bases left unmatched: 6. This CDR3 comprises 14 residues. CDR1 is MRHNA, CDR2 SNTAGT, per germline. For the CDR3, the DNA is TGTGCCAGCAGCCGGGACAGGGGCTTAAATGAGCAGTTCTTC. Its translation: CASSRDRGLNEQFF.

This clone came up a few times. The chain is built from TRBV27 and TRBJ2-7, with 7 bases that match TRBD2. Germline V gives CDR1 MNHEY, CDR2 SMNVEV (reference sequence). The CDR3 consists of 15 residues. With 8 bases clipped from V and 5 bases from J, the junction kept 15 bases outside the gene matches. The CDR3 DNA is TGTGCCAGCGCGGGGAGGGGCTCATATAAGGACGAGCAGTACTTC. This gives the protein CASAGRGSYKDEQYF.

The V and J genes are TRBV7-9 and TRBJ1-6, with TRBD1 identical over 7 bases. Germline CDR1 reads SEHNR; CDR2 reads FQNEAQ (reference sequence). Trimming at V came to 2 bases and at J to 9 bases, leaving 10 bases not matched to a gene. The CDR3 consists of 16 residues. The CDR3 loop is CASSLQGGARGSPLHF. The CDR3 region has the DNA TGTGCCAGCAGCTTACAAGGGGGCGCACGAGGTTCACCCCTCCACTTT.